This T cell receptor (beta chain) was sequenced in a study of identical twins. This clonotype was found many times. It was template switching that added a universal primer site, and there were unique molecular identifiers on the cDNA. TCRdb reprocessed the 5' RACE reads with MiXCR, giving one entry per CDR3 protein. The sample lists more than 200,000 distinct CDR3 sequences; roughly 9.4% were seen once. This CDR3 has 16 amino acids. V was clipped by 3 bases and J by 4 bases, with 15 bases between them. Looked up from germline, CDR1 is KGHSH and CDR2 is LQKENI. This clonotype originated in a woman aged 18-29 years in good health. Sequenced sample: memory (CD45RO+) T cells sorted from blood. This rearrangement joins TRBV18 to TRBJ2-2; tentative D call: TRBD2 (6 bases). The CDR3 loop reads CASSPRFDGGTGELFF. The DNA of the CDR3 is TGTGCCAGCTCACCTAGGTTCGACGGGGGCACCGGGGAGCTGTTTTTT.